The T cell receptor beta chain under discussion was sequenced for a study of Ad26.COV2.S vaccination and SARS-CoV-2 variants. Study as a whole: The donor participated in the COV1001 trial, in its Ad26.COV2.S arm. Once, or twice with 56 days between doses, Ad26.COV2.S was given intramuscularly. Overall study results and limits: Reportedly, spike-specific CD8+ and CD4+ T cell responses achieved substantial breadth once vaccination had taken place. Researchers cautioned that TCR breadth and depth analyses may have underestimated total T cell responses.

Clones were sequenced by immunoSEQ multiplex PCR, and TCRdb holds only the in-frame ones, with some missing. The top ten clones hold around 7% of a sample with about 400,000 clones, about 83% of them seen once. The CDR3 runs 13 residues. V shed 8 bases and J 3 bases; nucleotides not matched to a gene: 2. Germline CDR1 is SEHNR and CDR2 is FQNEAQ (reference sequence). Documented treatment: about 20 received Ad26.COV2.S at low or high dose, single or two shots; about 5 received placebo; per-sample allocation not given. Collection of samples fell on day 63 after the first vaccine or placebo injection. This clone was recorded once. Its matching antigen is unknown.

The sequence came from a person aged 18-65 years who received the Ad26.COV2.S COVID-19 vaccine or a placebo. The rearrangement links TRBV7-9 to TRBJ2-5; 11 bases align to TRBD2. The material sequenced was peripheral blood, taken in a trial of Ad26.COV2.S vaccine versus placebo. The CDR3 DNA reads TGTGCCAGCCGGGGACTAGCGGAAGAGACCCAGTACTTC. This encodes CASRGLAEETQYF.